The 31 T cell receptor beta chains below all came from one sample that was sequenced in a study of identical twins. MiXCR, applied by TCRdb to the 5' RACE reads, yields one record per CDR3 protein. The sample has 450,000 to 600,000 distinct CDR3 sequences, about a fifth seen once; the top ten hold 0.45% to 0.5%. This same sample was also part of a study on yellow fever vaccine responses in identical twins.

Sequences were obtained from CD4+ T cells sorted from blood. Receptors originate from a woman between 18 and 30 years old in good health.

This clonotype came up a few times. As DNA, the CDR3 is TGTGCCAGCCCCTTGCCTAGGCTAGCGGGAGCACCCTCCTCCTACAATGAGCAGTTCTTC. Translation gives CASPLPRLAGAPSSYNEQFF. The chain combines TRBV7-2 with TRBJ2-1, with TRBD2 identical over 10 bases. V trimming: 8 bases; J trimming: 0 bases; junction bases outside the gene matches: 19. CDR3 length: 20 amino acids. Germline V gives CDR1 SGHTA, CDR2 FQGNSA.

V gene TRBV20-1 combines with J gene TRBJ1-2, with D unresolved. The CDR3 runs to 15 residues. Trimming cost V 3 bases and J 4 bases, with 18 bases left between them. CDR1 and CDR2 (germline): DFQATT, SNEGSKA (reference sequence). CDR3 nucleotide sequence: TGCAGTGCTAGTTTAACACTGGGTATCGGCTATGGCTACACCTTC. Protein: CSASLTLGIGYGYTF.

This clonotype was seen a handful of times. V and J are TRBV2 and TRBJ2-2; 11 positions match TRBD2. Per the germline V gene, CDR1 is SNHLY and CDR2 is FYNNEI. The CDR3 runs 17 residues. With 3 bases clipped from V and 5 bases from J, the junction kept 8 bases outside the gene matches. In DNA form, the CDR3 reads TGTGCCAGCAGTGAGAATGGGCTAGCGGGAGGTACCGGGGAGCTGTTTTTT. It is translated as CASSENGLAGGTGELFF.

The J gene is TRBJ1-3, the V gene TRBV20-1; D remains unclear. Per germline, CDR1 DFQATT and CDR2 SNEGSKA (reference sequence). The germline V and J ends were trimmed by 6 bases and 4 bases, with 13 bases remaining between them. CDR3 length equals 13 residues. The DNA for the CDR3 is TGCAGTGCCTCCGTAGGGTCCGGAAACACCATATATTTT. It translates to CSASVGSGNTIYF.

This chain uses TRBV6-5 with TRBJ2-3; D gene unclear. The CDR3 extends over 12 amino acids. V was clipped by 8 bases and J by 0 bases, with 6 bases between them. Germline values: CDR1 MNHEY, CDR2 SVGAGI. The CDR3 region has the DNA TGTGCCAGCGGAGAAAGCACAGATACGCAGTATTTT. Protein: CASGESTDTQYF.

This clonotype was counted between two and nine times. This chain links TRBV20-1 with TRBJ2-1, with no clear D. Looked up from germline, CDR1 is DFQATT and CDR2 is SNEGSKA (reference sequence). The V gene lost 1 base and the J gene lost 8 bases, with 6 bases spanning the gap. The CDR3 sequence is 11 residues long. The CDR3: CSARGGYEQFF. In nucleotides, the CDR3 is TGCAGTGCTAGAGGGGGATATGAGCAGTTCTTC.

This clonotype was picked up a small number of times. This chain links TRBV5-1 with TRBJ1-1; 12 nucleotides agree with TRBD1. V was clipped by 4 bases and J by 7 bases; unmatched bases: 8. From germline, CDR1 is SGHRS and CDR2 YFSETQ. The CDR3 covers 15 residues. CDR3 coding DNA: TGCGCCAGCAGCCCTGGGGACAGGGGGCTTGTTGAAGCTTTCTTT. It yields the protein CASSPGDRGLVEAFF.

This clonotype has a handful of counts. This rearrangement joins TRBV5-6 to TRBJ1-6; D remains ambiguous. Germline V gives CDR1 SGHDT, CDR2 YYEEEE. V lost 0 bases and J 2 bases, leaving 3 bases between the germline ends. There are 14 residues in the CDR3. CDR3 coding DNA: TGTGCCAGCAGCTTGGCGGCCTATAATTCACCCCTCCACTTT. Amino acid sequence: CASSLAAYNSPLHF.

V gene TRBV4-1 combines with J gene TRBJ2-5; D remains unclear. Germline values: CDR1 MGHRA, CDR2 YSYEKL. The CDR3 length is 17 residues. V lost 2 bases and J 5 bases, leaving 21 bases between the germline ends. CDR3 residues: CASSQTRVRSNWETQYF. DNA of the CDR3: TGCGCCAGCAGCCAAACCCGGGTGCGCAGTAATTGGGAGACCCAGTACTTC.

The V call is TRBV20-1, the J call TRBJ2-5; D possibly corresponds to TRBD2 (5 bases). Germline loops: CDR1 DFQATT, CDR2 SNEGSKA (reference sequence). Trimming removed 4 bases from V and 6 bases from J, with 6 bases in between. The CDR3 loop spans 10 amino acids. CDR3 residues: CSATGKTQYF. For the CDR3, the DNA is TGCAGTGCTACCGGGAAGACCCAGTACTTC.

This clonotype was found a few times. J is TRBJ1-1 and V is TRBV20-1; D is unclear. Germline V gene sequence: CDR1 DFQATT, CDR2 SNEGSKA (reference sequence). The CDR3 has 14 amino acids. V was trimmed by 5 bases and J by 1 base, leaving 14 bases between them. The CDR3: CSAPFGNGNTEAFF. Written as DNA, the CDR3 is TGCAGTGCTCCCTTCGGAAACGGGAACACTGAAGCTTTCTTT.

The chain has TRBV3-1 and TRBJ2-7; TRBD2 aligns across 7 bases. Trimming took 4 bases from V and 1 from J; bases not matched to a gene: 10. Germline values: CDR1 LGHDT, CDR2 YNNKEL (reference sequence). The CDR3 is made up of 16 amino acids. The CDR3 coding sequence is TGTGCCAGCAGCCCAAGGGCAGCGGGAACTTCCTACGAGCAGTACTTC. This gives the protein CASSPRAAGTSYEQYF.

The V call is TRBV28, the J call TRBJ2-3; the D is unclear. The CDR3 runs to 11 residues. Germline V lookup: CDR1 MDHEN, CDR2 SYDVKM. V gave up 8 bases and J gave up 8 bases, with 11 bases separating them. The CDR3: CASALLSTQYF. Here the CDR3 DNA reads TGTGCCAGCGCGCTTTTGAGTACGCAGTATTTT.

This clonotype was seen a handful of times. This sequence joins TRBV27 and TRBJ1-1; D uncertain. The V end was cut by 6 bases, the J end by 2 bases, with 7 bases between. Germline V lookup: CDR1 MNHEY, CDR2 SMNVEV (reference sequence). This CDR3 has 12 residues. CDR3 sequence: CASRRANTEAFF. Written as DNA, the CDR3 is TGTGCCAGCAGACGGGCCAACACTGAAGCTTTCTTT.

This clonotype has a handful of counts. The V and J genes are TRBV5-1 and TRBJ2-5; 8 bases are shared with TRBD2. There are 14 residues in the CDR3. Per the germline V gene, CDR1 is SGHRS and CDR2 is YFSETQ. V gave up 4 bases and J gave up 1 base; unmatched junction bases: 3. In nucleotides, the CDR3 is TGCGCCAGCAGCAGTACTAGCGGCCAAGAGACCCAGTACTTC. It encodes CASSSTSGQETQYF.

The sample holds a few counts of this clonotype. The rearrangement joins TRBV15 to TRBJ2-1; a weak D match, TRBD1 (5 bases). There are 11 residues in the CDR3. Germline CDR1 is LNHNV and CDR2 is YYDKDF (reference sequence). Trimming stripped 6 bases from V and 8 bases from J, with 8 bases between. The CDR3 loop reads CATRGVYEQFF. CDR3 sequence (DNA): TGTGCCACCAGAGGGGTTTATGAGCAGTTCTTC.

The chain recombines TRBV12-3 or TRBV12-4 with TRBJ2-7; TRBD1 might be the D (7 bases). Trimming removed 5 bases from V and 3 bases from J, with 14 bases in between. The CDR3 has 14 residues. CDR3 coding DNA: TGTGCCAGCAGTCCGCGGGACAGCTTCTACGAGCAGTACGTC. Residues: CASSPRDSFYEQYV.

The J gene is TRBJ2-1, the V gene TRBV10-1; D possibly corresponds to TRBD2 (5 bases). The germline gives CDR1 WNHNN, CDR2 SYGVQD (reference sequence). There are 15 residues in the CDR3. Deletions cut 1 base from V and 2 bases from J, with 9 bases between. The CDR3 reads CASSEWRVAYNEQFF. The CDR3 coding sequence is TGCGCCAGCAGTGAGTGGCGGGTGGCCTACAATGAGCAGTTCTTC.

This clonotype showed up just once. J is TRBJ2-3 and V is TRBV5-1; TRBD1 matches 7 bases. Germline V gives CDR1 SGHRS, CDR2 YFSETQ. The V segment lost 0 bases and the J segment 1 base; nucleotides outside the gene matches: 8. The CDR3 sequence is 17 residues long. In DNA form, the CDR3 reads TGCGCCAGCAGCTTGGCTGACAGGGTTGGAGGCACAGATACGCAGTATTTT. Protein product: CASSLADRVGGTDTQYF.

The rearrangement links TRBV5-1 to TRBJ2-2; 11 positions agree with TRBD1. V gave up 0 bases and J gave up 0 bases; unmatched junction bases: 7. CDR3 length: 19 amino acids. Per germline, CDR1 SGHRS and CDR2 YFSETQ. CDR3 sequence: CASSLAWTGGKANTGELFF. In DNA, the CDR3 is TGCGCCAGCAGCTTGGCATGGACAGGGGGCAAGGCGAACACCGGGGAGCTGTTTTTT. Full variable domain (outside the CDR3, taken from reference TRBV5-1 and TRBJ2-2): KAGVTQTPRYLIKTRGQQVTLSCSPISGHRSVSWYQQTPGQGLQFLFEYFSETQRNKGNFPGRFSGRQFSNSRSEMNVSTLELGDSALYLCASSLAWTGGKANTGELFFGEGSRLTVL.

The chain joins TRBV7-2 to TRBJ2-1; TRBD1 matches at 7 bases. Germline V CDR1 and CDR2: SGHTA, FQGNSA. V lost 1 base to trimming and J lost 3 bases; unmatched junction nucleotides: 3. The CDR3 extends over 15 amino acids. The CDR3 nucleotides are TGTGCCAGCAGCTTAGGACAGGGCCACTACAATGAGCAGTTCTTC. It is translated as CASSLGQGHYNEQFF. The full variable domain, rest sourced from reference TRBV7-2 and TRBJ2-1, is GAGVSQSPSNKVTEKGKDVELRCDPISGHTALYWYRQSLGQGLEFLIYFQGNSAPDKSGLPSDRFSAERTGGSVSTLTIQRTQQEDSAVYLCASSLGQGHYNEQFFGPGTRLTVL.

The count of this clonotype is one. The rearrangement links TRBV3-1 to TRBJ2-3; possible D gene TRBD1, 7 bases. V lost 4 bases and J lost 1, with 27 bases in between. Germline V gene lookup returns CDR1 LGHDT and CDR2 YNNKEL (reference sequence). This CDR3 spans 20 amino acids. The CDR3 nucleotides are TGTGCCAGCAGCCGAACGGGGCGGGGTATAGCAGGGGGACGCACAGATACGCAGTATTTT. The encoded protein is CASSRTGRGIAGGRTDTQYF.

The V call is TRBV14, the J call TRBJ1-4; TRBD1 aligns across 7 bases. Trimming cost V 4 bases and J 7 bases; bases outside gene matches: 3. Germline V CDR1 and CDR2: SGHDN, FVKESK. There are 13 residues in the CDR3. The CDR3 here is CASSLGTVEKLFF. The CDR3 DNA reads as TGTGCCAGCAGCCTCGGGACAGTTGAAAAACTGTTTTTT.

This chain connects TRBV24-1 to TRBJ2-1; 11 nucleotides line up with TRBD2. Unmatched junction bases numbered 8, after V lost 3 bases and J lost 8 bases. CDR1 KGHDR and CDR2 SFDVKD come from the germline V gene. This CDR3 is 16 amino acids long. DNA for the CDR3: TGTGCCACCAGTGATCCGCCGACTAGCGGGATAGATGAGCAGTTCTTC. Translation: CATSDPPTSGIDEQFF.

This clonotype was seen only a few times. J is TRBJ2-6 and V is TRBV28; D perhaps matches TRBD1 (6 bases). Germline lookup yields CDR1 MDHEN and CDR2 SYDVKM. The length of the CDR3 is 16 residues. V lost 6 bases to trimming and J lost 4 bases, with 16 bases between them. In DNA form, the CDR3 reads TGTGCCAGCAGACCAAGACAGGTGGGAGGGGCCAACGTCCTGACTTTC. It codes for CASRPRQVGGANVLTF.

This clonotype was detected only once. The gene calls are TRBV5-1 and TRBJ2-1, with D maybe TRBD1 (6 bases). V was shortened by 4 bases and J by 7 bases, with 15 bases between the two germline ends. The CDR3 is made up of 14 amino acids. Per germline, CDR1 SGHRS and CDR2 YFSETQ. The CDR3 region is CASSTTDRRNEQFF. CDR3 nucleotide sequence: TGCGCCAGCAGCACAACCGACAGGCGGAATGAGCAGTTCTTC. Full variable domain (remainder filled in from reference TRBV5-1 and TRBJ2-1): KAGVTQTPRYLIKTRGQQVTLSCSPISGHRSVSWYQQTPGQGLQFLFEYFSETQRNKGNFPGRFSGRQFSNSRSEMNVSTLELGDSALYLCASSTTDRRNEQFFGPGTRLTVL.

There are a few counts of this clonotype. The chain recombines TRBV29-1 with TRBJ2-3; TRBD2 matches 12 bases. The CDR3 has 13 residues. CDR1 SQVTM and CDR2 ANQGSEA come from the germline V gene. J lost 6 bases, V lost 6 bases, and 4 bases had no gene match. The DNA for the CDR3 is TGCAGCGTCCGACTAGCGGGAGCCGATACGCAGTATTTT. Protein sequence: CSVRLAGADTQYF.

This clonotype came up a few times. The J gene is TRBJ1-2, the V gene TRBV10-3; TRBD1 aligns across 10 bases. After removal of 8 bases from V and 9 bases from J, the junction contained 6 bases not matched to a gene. Germline V CDR1 and CDR2: ENHRY, SYGVKD. CDR3 length: 12 amino acids. CDR3 sequence (DNA): TGTGCCATCGATTCGGACAGGGGGAGCTACACCTTC. Translated: CAIDSDRGSYTF.

The V and J genes are TRBV6-1 and TRBJ2-3, with D maybe TRBD1 (6 bases). Germline values: CDR1 MNHNS, CDR2 SASEGT. Trimming cost V 7 bases and J 0 bases, with 14 bases left between them. The CDR3 is 15 residues long. CDR3 sequence reads: CASTRGDSSTDTQYF. CDR3 nucleotides: TGTGCCAGCACCAGGGGAGACTCTAGCACAGATACGCAGTATTTT.

The genes are TRBV9 and TRBJ2-3, with D hard to call. This CDR3 comprises 13 residues. V lost 7 bases, J lost 2 bases, and 11 bases lay in between. Germline values: CDR1 SGDLS, CDR2 YYNGEE. CDR3 sequence reads: CASCSRTTDTQYF. CDR3 coding DNA: TGTGCCAGCTGTAGTCGGACCACAGATACGCAGTATTTT.

The rearrangement uses TRBV24-1 and TRBJ2-6, with D perhaps matching TRBD1 or TRBD2 (6 bases each). V was pared by 4 bases and J by 2 bases, with 8 bases between. The CDR3 runs 15 residues. Per the germline V gene, CDR1 is KGHDR and CDR2 is SFDVKD. The CDR3 coding sequence is TGTGCCACCAGTGAAGGGGGGACTGGGGCCAACGTCCTGACTTTC. Protein: CATSEGGTGANVLTF.